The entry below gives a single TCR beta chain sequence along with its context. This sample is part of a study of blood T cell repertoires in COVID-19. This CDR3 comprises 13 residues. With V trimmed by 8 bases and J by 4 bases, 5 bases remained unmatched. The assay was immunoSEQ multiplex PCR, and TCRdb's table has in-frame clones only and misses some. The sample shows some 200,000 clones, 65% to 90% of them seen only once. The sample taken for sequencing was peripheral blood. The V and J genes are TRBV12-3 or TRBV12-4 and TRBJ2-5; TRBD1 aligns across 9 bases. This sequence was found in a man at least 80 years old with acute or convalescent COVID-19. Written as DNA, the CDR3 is TGTGCCAGCGGAAAGGACAGGGGAGAGACCCAGTACTTC. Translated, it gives CASGKDRGETQYF.